These 30 T cell receptor beta chains were sequenced from one sample in a study of T cell responses to AZD1222 COVID-19 vaccine. Repertoires were generated with immunoSEQ multiplex PCR, while TCRdb's copy carries only in-frame clones and drops some. The sample carries 65,000 to 80,000 clones, 90% recorded once. The sequencing here drew on peripheral blood, taken on day 0 of AZD1222 vaccination. These receptors originate from an adult in good health.

The chain has TRBV28 and TRBJ1-1, with TRBD1 matching over 10 bases. The trim removed 4 bases at V and 0 bases at J, leaving 2 bases unmatched. The CDR3 has 15 amino acids. Germline values: CDR1 MDHEN, CDR2 SYDVKM. The CDR3 loop reads CASSSTGGMNTEAFF. The DNA of the CDR3 is TGTGCCAGCAGTTCGACAGGGGGCATGAACACTGAAGCTTTCTTT.

The rearrangement links TRBV7-9 to TRBJ2-7; unclear D gene. Looked up from germline, CDR1 is SEHNR and CDR2 is FQNEAQ (reference sequence). The V and J ends lost 2 bases and 6 bases respectively, with 8 bases between them. This CDR3 has 12 residues. CDR3 amino acids: CASSLMGSEQYF. CDR3 DNA sequence: TGTGCCAGCAGCTTAATGGGTTCCGAGCAGTACTTC.

The chain uses TRBV9 and TRBJ2-3, with unresolved D. Germline CDR1 and CDR2: SGDLS and YYNGEE. This CDR3 region has 13 residues. The V gene lost 4 bases and the J gene lost 4 bases, with 10 bases spanning the gap. The chain's CDR3 is CASSFTPPDTQYF. The CDR3 DNA reads TGTGCCAGCAGCTTCACCCCCCCAGATACGCAGTATTTT.

The rearrangement uses TRBV7-3 and TRBJ2-2; 13 nucleotides align to TRBD2. This CDR3 spans 16 amino acids. The V and J ends lost 4 bases and 3 bases, in that order; junction bases with no gene match: 2. Germline V CDR1 and CDR2: SGHTA, FQGTGA. The CDR3 is CASSSLAGGDTGELFF. The CDR3 coding sequence is TGTGCCAGCAGCTCACTAGCGGGAGGGGACACCGGGGAGCTGTTTTTT.

This clone was picked up a small number of times. The V call is TRBV20-1, the J call TRBJ1-1; D possibly corresponds to TRBD1 (5 bases). Germline V CDR1 and CDR2: DFQATT, SNEGSKA (reference sequence). Trimming removed 3 bases at V and 4 bases at J, with 18 bases between. The CDR3 covers 15 residues. The CDR3 is CSASPYPGGSTEAFF. CDR3 bases: TGCAGTGCTAGTCCTTACCCGGGGGGGAGCACTGAAGCTTTCTTT.

This clone was seen just once. This chain connects TRBV15 to TRBJ1-5; D remains ambiguous. Deletions cut 0 bases from V and 7 bases from J, with 4 bases between. The CDR3 extends over 12 amino acids. From germline, CDR1 is LNHNV and CDR2 YYDKDF (reference sequence). CDR3 region: CATSRDRQPQHF. As DNA, the CDR3 is TGTGCCACCAGCAGAGATCGCCAGCCCCAGCATTTT.

The rearrangement links TRBV18 to TRBJ2-7, with D possibly matching TRBD2 (5 bases). The CDR3 sequence is 13 residues long. The V gene lost 3 bases and the J gene lost 9 bases, with 15 bases spanning the gap. Germline assignment: CDR1 KGHSH and CDR2 LQKENI. For the CDR3, the DNA is TGTGCCAGCTCACCTGAATCTAGCCTCCCGCAGTACTTC. It yields the protein CASSPESSLPQYF.

The V gene is TRBV4-1, the J gene TRBJ1-6; no clear D gene. V lost 4 bases and J 8 bases, leaving 15 bases between the germline ends. The germline gives CDR1 MGHRA, CDR2 YSYEKL. The CDR3 totals 15 residues. The CDR3: CASSPALAGYSPLHF. The CDR3 nucleotides are TGCGCCAGCAGCCCCGCCCTTGCAGGCTATTCACCCCTCCACTTT.

The chain carries TRBV29-1 and TRBJ1-5; the D is unclear. The germline V gene has CDR1 SQVTM and CDR2 ANQGSEA. This CDR3 comprises 14 residues. V lost 5 bases to trimming and J lost 0 bases, with 11 bases between them. For the CDR3, the DNA is TGCAGCGTTCGGGCTGGGGATAGCAATCAGCCCCAGCATTTT. This sequence encodes CSVRAGDSNQPQHF.

V is TRBV5-4 and J is TRBJ2-7, with TRBD1 identical over 8 bases. The CDR3 is made up of 14 amino acids. V shed 4 bases and J 3 bases; nucleotides not matched to a gene: 6. CDR1 is SGHNT and CDR2 is YYREEE in the germline V gene (reference sequence). CDR3 in DNA: TGTGCCAGCAGCGGGCGGACAGGGAACTACGAGCAGTACTTC. This translates into CASSGRTGNYEQYF.

The chain joins TRBV9 to TRBJ1-2; TRBD1 matches 10 bases. V lost 3 bases, J lost 0 bases, and 11 bases stayed unmatched. Germline V gives CDR1 SGDLS, CDR2 YYNGEE. The CDR3 runs 18 residues. CDR3 sequence: CASSGPGQGNRANYGYTF. The CDR3 DNA follows: TGTGCCAGCAGCGGCCCGGGACAGGGGAACCGAGCTAACTATGGCTACACCTTC.

V usage is TRBV24-1 and J usage is TRBJ1-2; D is unclear. From germline, CDR1 is KGHDR and CDR2 SFDVKD. The V and J ends lost 0 bases and 9 bases respectively, with 10 bases between them. The CDR3 spans 13 residues. The CDR3 DNA follows: TGTGCCACCAGTGATTTGCGGAGTCGTAGCTACACCTTC. Encoded protein: CATSDLRSRSYTF.

The chain recombines TRBV3-1 (or the pseudogene TRBV3-2) with TRBJ2-3, with a possible D match to TRBD2 (6 bases). Germline values: CDR1 LGHDT, CDR2 YNNKEL (reference sequence). This CDR3 has 15 amino acids. V was pared by 1 base and J by 1 base, with 9 bases between. The chain's CDR3 is CASSQGGGGTDTQYF. CDR3 in DNA: TGTGCCAGCAGCCAAGGCGGAGGGGGCACAGATACGCAGTATTTT.

The J gene is TRBJ2-1, the V gene TRBV25-1; D possibly corresponds to TRBD2 (6 bases). Germline V gene data show CDR1 as MGHDK and CDR2 as SYGVNS. This CDR3 contains 17 residues. Trimming stripped 2 bases from V and 4 bases from J, with 18 bases between. The CDR3 sequence is CASSEPQRESLYNEQFF. CDR3 coding DNA: TGTGCCAGCAGTGAACCTCAACGGGAGTCCCTTTACAATGAGCAGTTCTTC.

The chain joins TRBV5-1 to TRBJ2-7, with TRBD1 matching over 11 bases. CDR1 and CDR2 (germline): SGHRS, YFSETQ. V dropped 4 bases and J dropped 3; count of bases not matched to a gene: 6. The CDR3 is 15 amino acids. The CDR3 reads CASSMGGTGGYEQYF. In DNA, the CDR3 is TGCGCCAGCAGCATGGGCGGGACAGGGGGCTACGAGCAGTACTTC.

As to this clone: The sample carries other DNA sequences with the same CDR3. The chain recombines TRBV20-1 with TRBJ2-7, with D tentatively TRBD2 (6 bases). The ends were cut back, 4 bases at V and 4 bases at J, with 8 bases in the middle. There are 11 residues in the CDR3. Per the germline V gene, CDR1 is DFQATT and CDR2 is SNEGSKA (reference sequence). The CDR3 is CSAIREYEQYF. DNA of the CDR3: TGCAGTGCTATACGGGAGTACGAGCAGTACTTC.

The rearrangement links TRBV9 to TRBJ2-5; D ambiguous. The CDR3 is 13 residues long. The germline CDR1 and CDR2 sequences are SGDLS and YYNGEE. The V and J ends lost 5 bases and 5 bases respectively, with 13 bases between them. CDR3 amino acids: CASSIGNGETQYF. The CDR3 bases are TGTGCCAGCAGTATTGGCAATGGTGAGACCCAGTACTTC.

The chain recombines TRBV3-1 (or the pseudogene TRBV3-2) with TRBJ2-5, with D tentatively TRBD1 or TRBD2 (5 bases each). The ends were cut back, 6 bases at V and 5 bases at J, with 16 bases in the middle. The CDR3 contains 14 residues. Germline V CDR1 and CDR2: LGHDT, YNNKEL (reference sequence). The CDR3 DNA reads as TGTGCCAGCAGTCGGGACCCAACCCCGGAGACCCAGTACTTC. Translating it yields CASSRDPTPETQYF.

The V and J genes are TRBV19 and TRBJ2-6; tentatively, D is TRBD1 (5 bases). This CDR3 contains 17 residues. Looked up from germline, CDR1 is LNHDA and CDR2 is SQIVND (reference sequence). Trimming took off 4 bases at V and 0 bases at J, with 13 bases between the two ends. The chain's CDR3 is CASSTRVGISGANVLTF. The CDR3 bases are TGTGCCAGTAGTACCAGGGTTGGGATCTCTGGGGCCAACGTCCTGACTTTC.

J is TRBJ2-7 and V is TRBV20-1; 10 bases are shared with TRBD2. The J segment lost 7 bases and the V segment lost 3 bases, leaving 12 bases of the junction unmatched. CDR1 and CDR2 (germline): DFQATT, SNEGSKA (reference sequence). The CDR3 consists of 15 residues. CDR3 sequence: CSASSSGRASREQYF. CDR3 nucleotide sequence: TGCAGTGCTAGTAGCAGCGGGAGGGCGTCGAGAGAGCAGTACTTC.

V is TRBV7-3 and J is TRBJ1-2; D is possibly TRBD1 (5 bases). Trimming cost V 2 bases and J 4 bases, with 14 bases left between them. The germline V gene encodes CDR1 SGHTA and CDR2 FQGTGA. CDR3 size: 15 residues. CDR3 region: CASSLDVEGTYGYTF. DNA of the CDR3: TGTGCCAGCAGCTTAGATGTTGAGGGGACCTATGGCTACACCTTC.

The V gene is TRBV6-5, the J gene TRBJ1-1; no firm D call. V was shortened by 0 bases and J by 9 bases, with 11 bases between the two germline ends. The CDR3 contains 13 residues. CDR1 MNHEY and CDR2 SVGAGI come from the germline V gene. CDR3: CASSYSSVVQAFF. The DNA for the CDR3 is TGTGCCAGCAGTTACTCGTCAGTCGTACAAGCTTTCTTT.

The J gene is TRBJ2-2, the V gene TRBV10-3; 14 nucleotides agree with TRBD2. CDR1 is ENHRY and CDR2 is SYGVKD in the germline V gene. This CDR3 is built from 16 residues. Trimming took 10 bases from V and 5 from J; bases not matched to a gene: 9. The CDR3 reads CATVTGLAGATGELFF. In nucleotides, the CDR3 is TGTGCCACCGTGACGGGACTAGCGGGAGCAACCGGGGAGCTGTTTTTT.

The V call is TRBV7-3, the J call TRBJ1-1; tentatively, D is TRBD1 (5 bases). The CDR3 is made up of 14 amino acids. V was trimmed by 5 bases and J by 5 bases, leaving 15 bases between them. Germline loops: CDR1 SGHTA, CDR2 FQGTGA. CDR3 amino acids: CASSTQGEGTEAFF. CDR3 DNA: TGTGCCAGCAGCACCCAGGGAGAGGGGACTGAAGCTTTCTTT.

The rearrangement joins TRBV11-3 to TRBJ1-1, with 8 nucleotides matching TRBD1. The CDR3 covers 19 residues. The ends lost 5 bases at V and 2 bases at J; junction bases unmatched: 19. Per the germline V gene, CDR1 is SGHNT and CDR2 is YENEEA. DNA of the CDR3: TGTGCCAGCAGCAAGAGAGGGTGGGGCGGACAGGGCCCCAACACTGAAGCTTTCTTT. Residues: CASSKRGWGGQGPNTEAFF.

The table lists this clone with a count of one. The chain combines TRBV2 with TRBJ1-4; D is ambiguous. The germline V gene encodes CDR1 SNHLY and CDR2 FYNNEI. The V gene lost 3 bases and the J gene lost 2 bases, with 10 bases spanning the gap. This CDR3 spans 15 amino acids. CDR3 in amino acids: CASSDLLSTNEKLFF. As DNA, the CDR3 is TGTGCCAGCAGTGATCTCCTATCCACTAATGAAAAACTGTTTTTT.

This chain uses TRBV7-8 with TRBJ1-5; possibly TRBD1 for D (5 bases). Looked up from germline, CDR1 is SGHVS and CDR2 is FQNEAQ. V was clipped by 2 bases and J by 5 bases, with 10 bases between them. This CDR3 has 14 residues. For the CDR3, the DNA is TGTGCCAGCAGCTTATCTCGGGGGGATCAGCCCCAGCATTTT. Translated, it gives CASSLSRGDQPQHF. Based on the CDR3 plus reference TRBV7-8 and TRBJ1-5, the full variable domain is GAGVSQSPRYKVAKRGQDVALRCDPISGHVSLFWYQQALGQGPEFLTYFQNEAQLDKSGLPSDRFFAERPEGSVSTLKIQRTQQEDSAVYLCASSLSRGDQPQHFGDGTRLSIL.

In this sample, this clone turned up once. The chain combines TRBV30 with TRBJ2-7; 8 bases fit TRBD1. This CDR3 is built from 17 residues. Germline assignment: CDR1 GTSNPN and CDR2 SVGIG (reference sequence). V dropped 0 bases and J dropped 2; count of bases not matched to a gene: 12. CDR3 loop: CAWSVRVGDRPPYEQYF. The CDR3 coding sequence is TGTGCCTGGAGTGTAAGAGTAGGGGACAGGCCTCCCTACGAGCAGTACTTC.

The CDR3 DNA sequence: TGTGCCAGTAGTATGGGACCAGCAAGCAATCAGCCCCAGCATTTT. Its protein is CASSMGPASNQPQHF. V is TRBV19 and J is TRBJ1-5; D is possibly TRBD1 (5 bases). Germline loops: CDR1 LNHDA, CDR2 SQIVND (reference sequence). V was shortened by 3 bases and J by 1 base, with 10 bases between the two germline ends. The CDR3 loop spans 15 amino acids.

The chain carries TRBV4-1 and TRBJ2-7; D may correspond to TRBD1 or TRBD2 (5 bases each). The germline V and J ends were trimmed by 1 base and 5 bases, with 12 bases remaining between them. The CDR3 runs 14 residues. The germline gives CDR1 MGHRA, CDR2 YSYEKL. The CDR3 region has the DNA TGCGCCAGCAGCCAAGTCGACGGGGCCAACGAGCAGTACTTC. Its protein is CASSQVDGANEQYF.